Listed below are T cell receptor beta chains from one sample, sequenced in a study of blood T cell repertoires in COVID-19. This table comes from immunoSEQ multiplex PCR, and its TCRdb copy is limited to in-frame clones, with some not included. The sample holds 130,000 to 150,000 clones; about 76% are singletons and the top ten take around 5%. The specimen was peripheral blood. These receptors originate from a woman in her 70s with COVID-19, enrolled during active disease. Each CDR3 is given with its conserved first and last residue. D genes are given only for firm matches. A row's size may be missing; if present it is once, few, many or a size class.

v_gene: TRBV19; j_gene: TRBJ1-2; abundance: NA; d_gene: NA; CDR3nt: TGTGCCAGTAGTGTAGTATTTTATGGCTACACCTTC; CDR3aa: CASSVVFYGYTF
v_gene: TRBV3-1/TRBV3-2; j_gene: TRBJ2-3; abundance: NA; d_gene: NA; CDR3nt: TGTGCCAGCAGCCAAGTTGGCGGGGCCACAGATACGCAGTATTTT; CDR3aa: CASSQVGGATDTQYF
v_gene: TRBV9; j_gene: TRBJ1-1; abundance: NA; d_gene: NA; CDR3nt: TGTGCCAGCAGCGTAGAAGCGGGGGCGGACACTGAAGCTTTCTTT; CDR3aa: CASSVEAGADTEAFF
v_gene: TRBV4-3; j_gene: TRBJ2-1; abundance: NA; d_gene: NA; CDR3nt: TGCGCCAGCAGCCAAGATCCCGGAGCCCACAATGAGCAGTTCTTC; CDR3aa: CASSQDPGAHNEQFF
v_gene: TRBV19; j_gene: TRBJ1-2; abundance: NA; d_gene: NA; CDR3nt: TGTGCCAGTAGTACCGCGCCGGAGCGAGGCTACACCTTC; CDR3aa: CASSTAPERGYTF
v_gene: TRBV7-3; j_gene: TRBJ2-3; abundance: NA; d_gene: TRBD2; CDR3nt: TGTGCCAGCAGCCAAGCGGGGGGAAGCACAGATACGCAGTATTTT; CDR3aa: CASSQAGGSTDTQYF
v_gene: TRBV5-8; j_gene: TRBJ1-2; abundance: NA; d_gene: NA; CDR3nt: TGTGCCAGCGAACGGGGGAGGGGATATGGCTACACCTTC; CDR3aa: CASERGRGYGYTF
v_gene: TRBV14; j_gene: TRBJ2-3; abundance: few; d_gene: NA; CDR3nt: TGTGCCAGCAGCCTCCAGTTAGCTAGCACAGATACGCAGTATTTT; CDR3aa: CASSLQLASTDTQYF
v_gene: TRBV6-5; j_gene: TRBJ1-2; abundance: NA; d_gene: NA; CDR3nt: TGTGCCAGCAGTTACAGGGGCACTGGCTACACCTTC; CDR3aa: CASSYRGTGYTF
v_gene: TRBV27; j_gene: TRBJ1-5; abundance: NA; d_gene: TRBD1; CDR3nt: TGTGCCAGCAGTACCGCGGGACAGGGGGCAGGTCGGCCCCAGCATTTT; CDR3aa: CASSTAGQGAGRPQHF
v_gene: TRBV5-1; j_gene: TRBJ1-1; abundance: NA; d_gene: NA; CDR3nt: TGCGCCAGCAGCTTGGGGGGCGTGTTGACAGGGAACACTGAAGCTTTCTTT; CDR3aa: CASSLGGVLTGNTEAFF
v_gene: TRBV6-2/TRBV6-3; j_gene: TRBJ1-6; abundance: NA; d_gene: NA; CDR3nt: TGTGCCAGCAGTTACCTGAATTCACCCCTCCACTTT; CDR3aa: CASSYLNSPLHF
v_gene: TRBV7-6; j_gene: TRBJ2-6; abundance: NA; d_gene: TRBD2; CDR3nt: TGTGCCAGCAGCCCCATAGCGGGGGGCTTCTCTGGGGCCAACGTCCTGACTTTC; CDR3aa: CASSPIAGGFSGANVLTF